This T cell receptor beta chain was observed in a study of identifying expanded T cells in peripheral blood. Overall study results and limits: Variance in clone template counts between approximately two-week samples significantly increased with total template count across all healthy donors.

The assay was immunoSEQ multiplex PCR, and TCRdb's table has in-frame clones only and misses some. The table includes approximately 58,000 clones, roughly nine tenths detected once. With 6 bases clipped from V and 7 bases from J, the junction kept 7 bases outside the gene matches. Per germline, CDR1 PRHDT and CDR2 FYEKMQ (reference sequence). This CDR3 has 14 amino acids. A word on this clone: Its matching antigen is unknown.

Sequencing used blood. This TCR came from a person aged 18 to 75 in good health. The J gene is TRBJ2-1, the V gene TRBV13; 9 bases are shared with TRBD1. Here the CDR3 DNA reads TGTGCCAGCAGGCTACAGGGGGCGCGGAATGAGCAGTTCTTC. Amino acids: CASRLQGARNEQFF.